Sequencing of this T cell receptor (beta chain) was carried out in a study of cytomegalovirus exposure and HLA in healthy donors. Study results and caveats: The authors confirmed in vitro that a few CMV-associated chains were specific for CMV antigens. Fewer N-insertions (relative to the approximately 670-donor mean) were reportedly seen in an Asian-associated ancestry cluster in a later analysis. An analysis done earlier found most TCR beta V segments productive about 87% or about 30% of the time.

A word on this clone: Antigen: not known.

Vbeta (60) and Jbeta (13) primers were used in the PCR. TCRdb's table, derived via immunoSEQ multiplex PCR, lists solely in-frame clones and lacks some. This table has approximately 44,000 clones, 65% to 85% appearing once. Sequencing was carried out using PBMCs. The TCR originated in a man aged 45-60 years in good health and CMV-seronegative.

CDR3 residues: CASSLRGLRNTIYF. The CDR3 region has the DNA TGTGCCAGCAGCTTGAGGGGACTCCGAAACACCATATATTTT. V usage is TRBV5-6 and J usage is TRBJ1-3; perhaps TRBD1 as D (5 bases). Germline CDR1 SGHDT, CDR2 YYEEEE. The CDR3 totals 14 residues. Trimming removed 1 base from V and 5 bases from J, with 10 bases in between.